This T cell receptor (beta chain) came from a study of human T cells and chemical hapten exposure. V lost 5 bases, J lost 7 bases, and 9 bases lay in between. This CDR3 region has 11 residues. The germline CDR1 and CDR2 sequences are MNHNS and SASEGT. MiXCR, run by TCRdb on the RACE reads, gives a single entry per CDR3 protein. The sample includes 250,000 or so distinct CDR3 sequences, about 9.4% of them seen just once. As to time point: pre-sensitization, week 0. Treatment: therapeutic diphenylcyclopropenone sensitization with weekly scalp DPC. This clonotype was sampled from a woman aged 40 to 50 with alopecia areata. Some clones in this sample may be carry-over from other donors' samples. The source was whole blood, collected in connection with sensitization to the hapten diphenylcyclopropenone (DPC). The chain combines TRBV6-1 with TRBJ2-7; no firm D call. The CDR3 region has the DNA TGTGCCAGCAGTATTATAGGTGAGCAGTACTTC. Encoded protein: CASSIIGEQYF.